Each of the 31 T cell receptor beta chains below was sequenced from the same sample in a study of blood T cell repertoires in COVID-19. Clones were read by immunoSEQ multiplex PCR, and TCRdb kept only the in-frame ones, dropping some. The table shows roughly 67,000 clones, with 84% occurring only once. Sequenced: peripheral blood. The receptors stem from a man aged 45 to 65 with active COVID-19.

The J gene is TRBJ1-2, the V gene TRBV10-3, with D tentatively TRBD1 (5 bases). With 10 bases removed from V and 2 bases from J, the gap between germline ends came to 14 bases. This CDR3 has 13 residues. Per the germline V gene, CDR1 is ENHRY and CDR2 is SYGVKD. The CDR3 coding sequence is TGTGCCACCAAGTTACAGGTCAACTATGGCTACACCTTC. Amino acid sequence: CATKLQVNYGYTF.

The table lists this clone with a few counts. The gene calls are TRBV4-2 and TRBJ1-1; no firm D call. Trimming left V 1 base short and J 6 bases short, with 15 bases between. CDR1 and CDR2 (germline): LGHNA, YNFKEQ. The CDR3 extends over 15 amino acids. CDR3 coding DNA: TGTGCCAGCAGCCAAGGGACCGGGGTCATCGCTGAAGCTTTCTTT. Translated: CASSQGTGVIAEAFF.

Turning to this clone: The junction shows a germline mismatch at one end, possibly a read error. The chain links TRBV4-3 to TRBJ1-1, with a weak D call TRBD1 (5 bases). The CDR3 is 16 residues long. Germline CDR1 LGHNA, CDR2 YSLEER. This CDR3 is CASSQSWGSGNPEAFF. The CDR3 DNA is TGCGCCAGCAGCCAATCATGGGGCTCAGGGAACCCTGAAGCTTTCTTT.

The chain uses TRBV5-1 and TRBJ1-1; possibly TRBD1 for D (6 bases). The V end was cut by 2 bases, the J end by 1 base, with 6 bases between. Per germline, CDR1 SGHRS and CDR2 YFSETQ. The CDR3 has 13 amino acids. The DNA of the CDR3 is TGCGCCAGCAGCTTAGGGGGGAACACTGAAGCTTTCTTT. It codes for CASSLGGNTEAFF.

The chain has TRBV10-3 and TRBJ2-5; TRBD1 is a possible D gene (6 bases). V was pared by 9 bases and J by 1 base, with 9 bases between. Germline CDR1 is ENHRY and CDR2 is SYGVKD. The CDR3 has 12 residues. For the CDR3, the DNA is TGTGCCATGGGGGCATTCCAAGAGACCCAGTACTTC. Translation gives CAMGAFQETQYF.

The chain recombines TRBV13 with TRBJ1-6; 11 nucleotides line up with TRBD1. The CDR3 loop spans 18 amino acids. V lost 3 bases to trimming and J lost 1 base; unmatched junction nucleotides: 5. From germline, CDR1 is PRHDT and CDR2 FYEKMQ (reference sequence). CDR3 sequence reads: CASSFSGTGGSYNSPLHF. CDR3 bases: TGTGCCAGCAGCTTCTCCGGGACAGGGGGTTCCTATAATTCACCCCTCCACTTT.

This clone was picked up one time. The chain recombines TRBV6-2 or TRBV6-3 with TRBJ1-2; 7 bases agree with TRBD1. The CDR3 has 17 residues. Germline V gives CDR1 MNHEY, CDR2 SVGEGT. The V segment lost 2 bases and the J segment 4 bases; nucleotides outside the gene matches: 13. As DNA, the CDR3 is TGTGCCAGCAGTTACCGAGACCTAACAGGGACAGTCTATGGCTACACCTTC. Translation gives CASSYRDLTGTVYGYTF.

The chain combines TRBV28 with TRBJ1-2; the D is unclear. The CDR3 extends over 13 amino acids. The germline V gene encodes CDR1 MDHEN and CDR2 SYDVKM. Trimming stripped 5 bases from V and 4 bases from J, with 11 bases between. The CDR3 DNA sequence: TGTGCCAGCAGTCTCTCAAGGAGCTATGGCTACACCTTC. Translating gives CASSLSRSYGYTF.

The CDR3 loop reads CASSWTYEYEQYF. The CDR3 DNA reads as TGTGCCAGTAGTTGGACATACGAATACGAGCAGTACTTC. The V call is TRBV19, the J call TRBJ2-7; a possible D gene is TRBD1 (5 bases). V gave up 5 bases and J gave up 4 bases, with 12 bases separating them. Germline V CDR1 and CDR2: LNHDA, SQIVND (reference sequence). The CDR3 has 13 residues.

The chain couples TRBV19 to TRBJ2-2; unclear D gene. Trimming removed 1 base from V and 6 bases from J, with 6 bases in between. The CDR3 is made up of 13 amino acids. Germline-derived CDR1 and CDR2 are LNHDA and SQIVND (reference sequence). The CDR3 coding sequence is TGTGCCAGTAGTATAGCGTTGTCCGGGGAGCTGTTTTTT. Translating it yields CASSIALSGELFF.

The chain carries TRBV14 and TRBJ2-2, with unresolved D. Germline-derived CDR1 and CDR2 are SGHDN and FVKESK. The CDR3 extends over 13 amino acids. Trimming cost V 3 bases and J 5 bases, with 7 bases left between them. CDR3 loop: CASSHLLTGELFF. The CDR3 DNA follows: TGTGCCAGCAGCCATCTTTTGACCGGGGAGCTGTTTTTT.

In its sample, this clone was seen a few times. The chain carries TRBV2 and TRBJ2-7; 8 bases line up with TRBD2. Germline CDR1 reads SNHLY; CDR2 reads FYNNEI. The CDR3 loop spans 13 amino acids. The junction had 14 bases not matched to a gene; V was cut back by 7 bases and J by 12 bases. The CDR3 here is CASIGDSGTAPYF. The DNA of the CDR3 is TGTGCCAGCATCGGTGATAGCGGGACCGCCCCGTACTTC.

The V call is TRBV30, the J call TRBJ2-5; weak D call: TRBD1 (5 bases). The CDR3 has 14 amino acids. V shed 2 bases and J shed 5 bases, with 15 bases lying between them. Germline CDR1 and CDR2: GTSNPN and SVGIG (reference sequence). The CDR3 DNA sequence: TGTGCCTGGAGTTTACAGGCCCTCGGGGAGACCCAGTACTTC. Its translation is CAWSLQALGETQYF.

The chain links TRBV9 to TRBJ1-3; no definite D call. From germline, CDR1 is SGDLS and CDR2 YYNGEE. V shed 3 bases and J shed 3 bases, with 13 bases lying between them. The CDR3 spans 15 residues. CDR3 amino acids: CASSAGRAFGNTIYF. DNA of the CDR3: TGTGCCAGCAGCGCCGGGAGGGCATTTGGAAACACCATATATTTT. Variable domain in full (rest from reference TRBV9 and TRBJ1-3): DSGVTQTPKHLITATGQRVTLRCSPRSGDLSVYWYQQSLDQGLQFLIQYYNGEERAKGNILERFSAQQFPDLHSELNLSSLELGDSALYFCASSAGRAFGNTIYFGEGSWLTVV.

The chain employs TRBV6-5 and TRBJ2-1, with 8 bases aligning to TRBD2. The J segment lost 9 bases and the V segment lost 8 bases, leaving 9 bases of the junction unmatched. This CDR3 contains 13 residues. In germline, CDR1 is MNHEY, CDR2 SVGAGI. The CDR3 sequence is CASHTSGGVEQFF. CDR3 coding DNA: TGTGCCAGCCACACTAGCGGAGGGGTTGAGCAGTTCTTC.

This chain uses TRBV7-9 with TRBJ2-2; TRBD1 might be the D (5 bases). This CDR3 has 15 amino acids. CDR1 and CDR2 from the germline V gene are SEHNR and FQNEAQ (reference sequence). V was clipped by 1 base and J by 5 bases, with 11 bases between them. CDR3 residues: CASSLVSGRTGELFF. The CDR3 region has the DNA TGTGCCAGCAGCTTAGTTTCAGGGCGGACCGGGGAGCTGTTTTTT.

V gene TRBV5-4 combines with J gene TRBJ2-1; 8 nucleotides agree with TRBD2. The germline gives CDR1 SGHNT, CDR2 YYREEE (reference sequence). V lost 7 bases, J lost 0 bases, and 9 bases stayed unmatched. The length of the CDR3 is 16 residues. The CDR3 DNA reads as TGTGCCAGCTCCGACCGGGGGGGCGTCTCCTACAATGAGCAGTTCTTC. This sequence encodes CASSDRGGVSYNEQFF.

The rearrangement uses TRBV30 and TRBJ1-1; 9 bases are shared with TRBD1. The length of the CDR3 is 13 residues. The germline V gene encodes CDR1 GTSNPN and CDR2 SVGIG (reference sequence). After removal of 0 bases from V and 10 bases from J, the junction contained 6 bases not matched to a gene. DNA for the CDR3: TGTGCCTGGAGTGTAAGGGGACAGGGCGCAGCTTTCTTT. Its translation: CAWSVRGQGAAFF.

The chain combines TRBV30 with TRBJ2-5; 12 bases fit TRBD2. Looked up from germline, CDR1 is GTSNPN and CDR2 is SVGIG (reference sequence). The V gene end was trimmed by 2 bases and the J gene end by 4 bases; junction bases not matched to a gene: 8. The CDR3 has 16 amino acids. CDR3 loop: CAWSPLAGGFTETQYF. CDR3 coding DNA: TGTGCCTGGAGTCCTCTAGCGGGGGGGTTTACAGAGACCCAGTACTTC. Based on the CDR3 plus reference TRBV30 and TRBJ2-5, the full variable domain is SQTIHQWPATLVQPVGSPLSLECTVEGTSNPNLYWYRQAAGRGLQLLFYSVGIGQISSEVPQNLSASRPQDRQFILSSKKLLLSDSGFYLCAWSPLAGGFTETQYFGPGTRLLVL.

V is TRBV9 and J is TRBJ2-1, with TRBD2 matching 9 bases. V lost 4 bases, J lost 8 bases, and 10 bases stayed unmatched. CDR1 and CDR2 (germline): SGDLS, YYNGEE. CDR3 length equals 15 residues. The CDR3 is CASSLAGGPYDEQFF. For the CDR3, the DNA is TGTGCCAGCAGCTTGGCGGGGGGGCCATACGATGAGCAGTTCTTC.

The V gene is TRBV7-2, the J gene TRBJ1-1; tentatively, D is TRBD1 (5 bases). The CDR3 is 15 residues long. The germline CDR1 and CDR2 sequences are SGHTA and FQGNSA. Trimming left V 0 bases short and J 4 bases short, with 12 bases between. The CDR3 DNA follows: TGTGCCAGCAGCTTAGCGCAGGGCTGGGGCACTGAAGCTTTCTTT. Its translation: CASSLAQGWGTEAFF.

This clone has a handful of counts. The V and J genes are TRBV24-1 and TRBJ2-1; 13 bases are a match to TRBD2. CDR1 KGHDR and CDR2 SFDVKD come from the germline V gene. The CDR3 loop spans 19 amino acids. The V gene end was trimmed by 3 bases and the J gene end by 3 bases; junction bases not matched to a gene: 10. Here the CDR3 reads CATSDTGTSGKGVYNEQFF. CDR3 sequence (DNA): TGTGCCACCAGTGATACCGGGACTAGCGGGAAAGGCGTCTACAATGAGCAGTTCTTC.

J is TRBJ1-2 and V is TRBV7-8; D unresolved. V gave up 5 bases and J gave up 6 bases, with 16 bases separating them. Germline assignment: CDR1 SGHVS and CDR2 FQNEAQ. The CDR3 has 14 amino acids. CDR3: CASSRNSRGNGYTF. The CDR3 DNA sequence: TGTGCCAGCAGCCGGAACTCCCGGGGTAATGGCTACACCTTC.

The chain has TRBV4-1 and TRBJ2-7; TRBD1 matches 7 bases. J was trimmed by 2 bases and V by 9 bases; bases with no gene match: 13. Germline CDR1 is MGHRA and CDR2 is YSYEKL. The CDR3 is 15 amino acids. CDR3 coding DNA: TGCGCCAGTAAACTCACCGGGACAGCCCCCTACGAGCAGTACTTC. This codes for CASKLTGTAPYEQYF.

The chain couples TRBV4-3 to TRBJ2-7; TRBD2 matches at 11 bases. The V gene's germline CDR1 is LGHNA and CDR2 YSLEER. The CDR3 covers 15 residues. V shed 1 base, J shed 6 bases, and the junction held 5 bases outside the gene matches. CDR3 amino acids: CASSQGLLAGAEQYF. The CDR3 region has the DNA TGCGCCAGCAGCCAAGGATTACTAGCGGGGGCCGAGCAGTACTTC.

This chain connects TRBV7-2 to TRBJ2-1; 8 positions match TRBD1. After removal of 4 bases from V and 13 bases from J, the junction contained 9 bases not matched to a gene. The CDR3 has 13 amino acids. Germline CDR1 and CDR2: SGHTA and FQGNSA. As DNA, the CDR3 is TGTGCCAGCAGCTCGGAGCGACAGGGGATTCAGTTCTTC. Protein: CASSSERQGIQFF.

The J gene is TRBJ2-5, the V gene TRBV7-9; no clear D gene. The CDR3 consists of 14 residues. Germline values: CDR1 SEHNR, CDR2 FQNEAQ (reference sequence). V was clipped by 5 bases and J by 5 bases, with 15 bases between them. CDR3 DNA: TGTGCCAGCAGCCCCCCGGGTCCCCAGGAGACCCAGTACTTC. Its protein is CASSPPGPQETQYF.

This chain connects TRBV2 to TRBJ1-2, with 7 bases identical to TRBD1. V shed 6 bases and J 4 bases; nucleotides not matched to a gene: 5. The CDR3 spans 13 residues. Germline values: CDR1 SNHLY, CDR2 FYNNEI. CDR3 sequence (DNA): TGTGCCAGCAGGCCTACAGGGGTCTATGGCTACACCTTC. It encodes CASRPTGVYGYTF.

The chain links TRBV7-2 to TRBJ2-1, with a tentative D call TRBD1 (5 bases). Germline V gives CDR1 SGHTA, CDR2 FQGNSA. V was cut by 0 bases and J by 5 bases, with 5 bases left in between. This CDR3 is built from 13 residues. The DNA for the CDR3 is TGTGCCAGCAGCTTAGCCAGGGACAATGAGCAGTTCTTC. Translated, it gives CASSLARDNEQFF.

This sequence joins TRBV12-5 and TRBJ2-7, with 9 bases fitting TRBD2. Germline V gene data show CDR1 as LGHNT and CDR2 as FRNRAP. V shed 7 bases, J shed 4 bases, and the junction held 5 bases outside the gene matches. CDR3 length equals 13 residues. The CDR3 sequence: CASEGSGSYEQYF. DNA of the CDR3: TGTGCTAGTGAGGGTAGCGGGAGTTACGAGCAGTACTTC.

This clone has just one count. The chain links TRBV2 to TRBJ2-5; TRBD1 agrees at 8 bases. J gave up 4 bases and V 4 bases, and 5 bases lay outside the gene matches. Germline V gene lookup returns CDR1 SNHLY and CDR2 FYNNEI. The CDR3 is 14 amino acids. CDR3 bases: TGTGCCAGCAGTGGAACAGGGGGAGGAGAGACCCAGTACTTC. This encodes CASSGTGGGETQYF.